One sample yielded the 28 T cell receptor beta chains listed below, sequenced in a study of blood T cell repertoires in COVID-19. Clones were sequenced by immunoSEQ multiplex PCR, and TCRdb holds only the in-frame ones, with some missing. The sample has 120,000 or so clones; 80% to 90% are singletons. Material for sequencing was peripheral blood. Every receptor here comes from a man aged 80 or over with active or convalescent COVID-19.

This sequence joins TRBV5-5 and TRBJ2-7, with 9 bases aligning to TRBD1. J was trimmed by 0 bases and V by 6 bases; bases with no gene match: 13. The V gene's germline CDR1 is SGHKS and CDR2 YYEKEE (reference sequence). This CDR3 is 17 amino acids long. DNA of the CDR3: TGTGCCAGCACCCGATGGTCCGGGACAGGGAACTCCTACGAGCAGTACTTC. Protein product: CASTRWSGTGNSYEQYF.

J is TRBJ2-7 and V is TRBV6-1, with 8 bases identical to TRBD1. Germline trimming cut 2 bases from V and 3 bases from J; bases unmatched to any gene: 3. CDR3 length: 14 residues. Germline values: CDR1 MNHNS, CDR2 SASEGT. The chain's CDR3 is CASSEWTGSYEQYF. In nucleotides, the CDR3 is TGTGCCAGCAGTGAATGGACAGGGAGCTACGAGCAGTACTTC.

This clone has only a few counts. The chain has TRBV4-3 and TRBJ1-2; a weak D match, TRBD1 (6 bases). Germline CDR1 and CDR2: LGHNA and YSLEER. V lost 4 bases and J 4 bases, leaving 16 bases between the germline ends. The CDR3 runs to 15 residues. The CDR3 DNA reads as TGCGCCAGCAGCCCCCAGGGCGGGGGCGGCTATGGCTACACCTTC. Protein: CASSPQGGGGYGYTF.

The rearrangement links TRBV6-5 to TRBJ2-5; perhaps TRBD2 as D (6 bases). Germline loops: CDR1 MNHEY, CDR2 SVGAGI. V lost 8 bases, J lost 2 bases, and 15 bases lay in between. This CDR3 region has 14 residues. This CDR3 reads CASPGGPVQETQYF. For the CDR3, the DNA is TGTGCCAGCCCCGGGGGACCAGTACAAGAGACCCAGTACTTC.

The chain combines TRBV4-3 with TRBJ1-6; D remains ambiguous. In germline, CDR1 is LGHNA, CDR2 YSLEER. V gave up 4 bases and J gave up 9 bases, with 13 bases separating them. This CDR3 has 14 amino acids. CDR3 sequence (DNA): TGCGCCAGCAGCCTAAGAATCTCGAGTTCACCCCTCCACTTT. This encodes CASSLRISSSPLHF.

This clone has more than one count but fewer than ten. The J gene is TRBJ1-1, the V gene TRBV10-3; 11 positions match TRBD1. The V gene's germline CDR1 is ENHRY and CDR2 SYGVKD. This CDR3 has 15 residues. V was clipped by 6 bases and J by 0 bases; unmatched bases: 3. DNA of the CDR3: TGTGCCATCAGCCCGGGACAGGGGGTGAACACTGAAGCTTTCTTT. Translating it yields CAISPGQGVNTEAFF.

V is TRBV3-1 (or the pseudogene TRBV3-2) and J is TRBJ2-7, with D hard to call. The V gene lost 4 bases and the J gene lost 3 bases, with 16 bases spanning the gap. Germline V lookup: CDR1 LGHDT, CDR2 YNNKEL (reference sequence). This CDR3 has 15 residues. The CDR3 reads CASSPRYEVLYEQYF. CDR3 DNA: TGTGCCAGCAGCCCGCGGTACGAAGTTCTCTACGAGCAGTACTTC.

This rearrangement joins TRBV12-5 to TRBJ2-3; 14 bases align to TRBD2. CDR1 and CDR2 from the germline V gene are LGHNT and FRNRAP. V was pared by 5 bases and J by 2 bases, with 21 bases of the junction left unmatched. The CDR3 is 22 amino acids. The CDR3 loop reads CASGIRSLGLAGVRGATDTQYF. CDR3 DNA sequence: TGTGCTAGTGGTATACGCAGCTTGGGACTAGCGGGGGTGCGCGGGGCCACAGATACGCAGTATTTT. Based on the CDR3 plus reference TRBV12-5 and TRBJ2-3, the full variable domain is DARVTQTPRHKVTEMGQEVTMRCQPILGHNTVFWYRQTMMQGLELLAYFRNRAPLDDSGMPKDRFSAEMPDATLATLKIQPSEPRDSAVYFCASGIRSLGLAGVRGATDTQYFGPGTRLTVL.

This chain uses TRBV7-2 with TRBJ1-1; 7 bases agree with TRBD1. The CDR3 has 15 amino acids. V lost 5 bases and J lost 1; bases outside the gene matches: 7. Germline lookup yields CDR1 SGHTA and CDR2 FQGNSA. The CDR3 bases are TGTGCCAGCAGCGCCCCAGGGGGTCGGAACACTGAAGCTTTCTTT. It translates to CASSAPGGRNTEAFF.

Notes on this clone: Different DNA sequences within this sample yield the same CDR3. The CDR3 spells CASSPDSNEKLFF. The CDR3 nucleotides read TGTGCCAGCTCTCCGGACTCTAATGAAAAACTGTTTTTT. This chain uses TRBV6-5 with TRBJ1-4; D uncertain. Trimming pared 8 bases from V and 3 bases from J, leaving 10 bases between. The CDR3 totals 13 residues. Germline assignment: CDR1 MNHEY and CDR2 SVGAGI.

V and J are TRBV2 and TRBJ2-3, with 10 bases identical to TRBD2. CDR1 and CDR2 (germline): SNHLY, FYNNEI. The junction had 24 bases not matched to a gene; V was cut back by 5 bases and J by 4 bases. This CDR3 is 21 amino acids long. This CDR3 reads CASSRRVPGTSDEEGADTQYF. The DNA of the CDR3 is TGTGCCAGCAGTCGACGGGTCCCAGGGACTAGCGATGAAGAAGGGGCAGATACGCAGTATTTT.

This rearrangement joins TRBV5-1 to TRBJ2-7; 9 nucleotides agree with TRBD1. The length of the CDR3 is 15 residues. Trimming at V came to 4 bases and at J to 6 bases, leaving 11 bases not matched to a gene. Germline V gives CDR1 SGHRS, CDR2 YFSETQ. The CDR3: CASSQSWDRVAEQYF. CDR3 coding DNA: TGCGCCAGCAGCCAAAGTTGGGACAGGGTTGCCGAGCAGTACTTC.

The V gene is TRBV6-2 or TRBV6-3, the J gene TRBJ2-5, with 13 bases lining up with TRBD2. This CDR3 region has 15 residues. V dropped 4 bases and J dropped 5; count of bases not matched to a gene: 4. Germline V gene sequence: CDR1 MNHEY, CDR2 SVGEGT. Here the CDR3 reads CASSSTSGGTETQYF. CDR3 DNA: TGTGCCAGCAGTTCGACTAGCGGGGGGACCGAGACCCAGTACTTC.

The chain uses TRBV6-5 and TRBJ1-6, with D possibly being TRBD1 (6 bases). The germline gives CDR1 MNHEY, CDR2 SVGAGI. This CDR3 spans 15 amino acids. Trimming stripped 0 bases from V and 9 bases from J, with 12 bases between. CDR3: CASSYSGALGSPLHF. The CDR3 DNA follows: TGTGCCAGCAGTTACTCGGGGGCATTGGGTTCACCCCTCCACTTT.

The V and J genes are TRBV4-1 and TRBJ1-2; TRBD1 aligns across 9 bases. Germline V gives CDR1 MGHRA, CDR2 YSYEKL. The CDR3 covers 14 residues. V lost 0 bases and J lost 8; bases outside the gene matches: 4. The DNA for the CDR3 is TGCGCCAGCAGCCAAGATGAACAGGGGGCCGGCTACACCTTC. Translation gives CASSQDEQGAGYTF.

This rearrangement joins TRBV3-1 (or the pseudogene TRBV3-2) to TRBJ1-1, with unresolved D. The germline V gene encodes CDR1 LGHDT and CDR2 YNNKEL (reference sequence). The length of the CDR3 is 14 residues. V lost 0 bases and J 1 base, leaving 6 bases between the germline ends. The DNA for the CDR3 is TGTGCCAGCAGCCAAGATTGGGCGAACACTGAAGCTTTCTTT. Protein product: CASSQDWANTEAFF.

The rearrangement links TRBV9 to TRBJ1-2; tentatively, D is TRBD1 (5 bases). Trimming cost V 0 bases and J 8 bases, with 8 bases left between them. The V gene's germline CDR1 is SGDLS and CDR2 YYNGEE. The CDR3 consists of 12 residues. CDR3 region: CASSVVGQGYTF. CDR3 DNA: TGTGCCAGCAGCGTAGTGGGGCAGGGCTACACCTTC.

The chain links TRBV2 to TRBJ1-1, with 10 nucleotides matching TRBD1. Looked up from germline, CDR1 is SNHLY and CDR2 is FYNNEI. CDR3 length: 14 residues. Trimming cost V 6 bases and J 2 bases; bases outside gene matches: 3. The CDR3 is CASSRDRGNTEAFF. In DNA form, the CDR3 reads TGTGCCAGCAGCCGGGACAGGGGCAACACTGAAGCTTTCTTT.

The V and J genes are TRBV3-1 (or the pseudogene TRBV3-2) and TRBJ1-1, with 10 nucleotides matching TRBD1. Germline trimming cut 6 bases from V and 6 bases from J; bases unmatched to any gene: 10. In germline, CDR1 is LGHDT, CDR2 YNNKEL (reference sequence). The length of the CDR3 is 15 residues. CDR3 DNA sequence: TGTGCCAGCAGATACACGACAGGGGGCAGACCTGAAGCTTTCTTT. Its protein is CASRYTTGGRPEAFF.

This clone has just one count. The chain joins TRBV29-1 to TRBJ2-4; weak D call: TRBD1 (6 bases). The V gene's germline CDR1 is SQVTM and CDR2 ANQGSEA. V was cut by 5 bases and J by 0 bases, with 20 bases left in between. CDR3 length equals 17 residues. As DNA, the CDR3 is TGCAGCGTTCGTGGGGACACAACTAATCTAGCCAAAAACATTCAGTACTTC. Translated, it gives CSVRGDTTNLAKNIQYF.

DNA for the CDR3: TGTGCCAGCAGTCCCAGAGGGAACACTGAAGCTTTCTTT. Translation gives CASSPRGNTEAFF. The genes are TRBV27 and TRBJ1-1; D is undetermined. Germline V gene data show CDR1 as MNHEY and CDR2 as SMNVEV (reference sequence). Deletions cut 5 bases from V and 1 base from J, with 8 bases between. The CDR3 spans 13 residues.

The chain is built from TRBV29-1 and TRBJ2-7; 7 nucleotides match TRBD1. Trimming took 5 bases from V and 2 from J; bases not matched to a gene: 9. There are 14 residues in the CDR3. The germline gives CDR1 SQVTM, CDR2 ANQGSEA. The CDR3 protein is CSVMPRDSPYEQYF. CDR3 coding DNA: TGCAGCGTTATGCCCCGGGACAGCCCCTACGAGCAGTACTTC.

The chain employs TRBV10-2 and TRBJ1-2; no definite D call. Germline loops: CDR1 WSHSY, CDR2 SAAADI. Trimming pared 8 bases from V and 2 bases from J, leaving 9 bases between. The CDR3 loop spans 12 amino acids. CDR3 residues: CASLGSNYGYTF. The CDR3 coding sequence is TGCGCCAGCCTCGGGTCCAACTATGGCTACACCTTC.

The chain recombines TRBV13 with TRBJ2-7; D not certain. The CDR3 covers 14 residues. Trimming cost V 0 bases and J 0 bases, with 6 bases left between them. From germline, CDR1 is PRHDT and CDR2 FYEKMQ (reference sequence). CDR3 region: CASSLGGSSYEQYF. The CDR3 nucleotides are TGTGCCAGCAGCTTAGGGGGCAGCTCCTACGAGCAGTACTTC.

This clone showed up just once. This chain's CDR3 is CASSQRQGVHEQYF. The CDR3 region has the DNA TGCGCCAGCAGCCAGAGACAGGGTGTGCACGAGCAGTACTTC. The chain combines TRBV4-3 with TRBJ2-7; 7 bases line up with TRBD1. Germline V gives CDR1 LGHNA, CDR2 YSLEER. CDR3 length equals 14 residues. The junction had 7 bases not matched to a gene; V was cut back by 3 bases and J by 5 bases.

The chain is built from TRBV28 and TRBJ2-5; 7 bases map to TRBD2. The CDR3 is made up of 14 amino acids. Germline CDR1 MDHEN, CDR2 SYDVKM. J was trimmed by 4 bases and V by 4 bases; bases with no gene match: 6. The CDR3 protein is CASSSSGGGETQYF. As DNA, the CDR3 is TGTGCCAGCAGTTCTAGCGGTGGGGGAGAGACCCAGTACTTC.

The chain couples TRBV6-2 or TRBV6-3 to TRBJ2-5; no clear D gene. CDR3 length: 13 residues. V gave up 6 bases and J gave up 4 bases, with 12 bases separating them. CDR1 MNHEY and CDR2 SVGEGT come from the germline V gene. CDR3 residues: CASSPWLVETQYF. CDR3 coding DNA: TGTGCCAGCAGCCCTTGGCTAGTAGAGACCCAGTACTTC.

On this clone itself: Other DNA variants within this sample encode the same CDR3. The rearrangement uses TRBV2 and TRBJ1-1; 7 bases line up with TRBD1. Germline loops: CDR1 SNHLY, CDR2 FYNNEI. The CDR3 is made up of 14 amino acids. Trimming at V came to 4 bases and at J to 3 bases, leaving 5 bases not matched to a gene. Here the CDR3 DNA reads TGTGCCAGCAGTGTCCAGGGGGTGGACACTGAAGCTTTCTTT. It specifies CASSVQGVDTEAFF.